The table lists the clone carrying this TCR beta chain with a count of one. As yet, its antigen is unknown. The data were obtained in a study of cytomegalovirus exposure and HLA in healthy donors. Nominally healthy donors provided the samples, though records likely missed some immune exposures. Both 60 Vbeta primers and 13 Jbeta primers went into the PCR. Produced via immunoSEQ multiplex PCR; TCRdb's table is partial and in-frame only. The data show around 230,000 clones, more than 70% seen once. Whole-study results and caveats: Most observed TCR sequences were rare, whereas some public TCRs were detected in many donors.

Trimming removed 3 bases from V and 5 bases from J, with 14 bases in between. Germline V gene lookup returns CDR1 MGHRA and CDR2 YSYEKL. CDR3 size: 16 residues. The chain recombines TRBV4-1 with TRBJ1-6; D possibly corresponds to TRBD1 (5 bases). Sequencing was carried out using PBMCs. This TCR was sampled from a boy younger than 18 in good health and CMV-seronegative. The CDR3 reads CASSHQLQGNNSPLHF. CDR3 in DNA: TGCGCCAGCAGCCACCAATTGCAGGGTAATAATTCACCCCTCCACTTT.